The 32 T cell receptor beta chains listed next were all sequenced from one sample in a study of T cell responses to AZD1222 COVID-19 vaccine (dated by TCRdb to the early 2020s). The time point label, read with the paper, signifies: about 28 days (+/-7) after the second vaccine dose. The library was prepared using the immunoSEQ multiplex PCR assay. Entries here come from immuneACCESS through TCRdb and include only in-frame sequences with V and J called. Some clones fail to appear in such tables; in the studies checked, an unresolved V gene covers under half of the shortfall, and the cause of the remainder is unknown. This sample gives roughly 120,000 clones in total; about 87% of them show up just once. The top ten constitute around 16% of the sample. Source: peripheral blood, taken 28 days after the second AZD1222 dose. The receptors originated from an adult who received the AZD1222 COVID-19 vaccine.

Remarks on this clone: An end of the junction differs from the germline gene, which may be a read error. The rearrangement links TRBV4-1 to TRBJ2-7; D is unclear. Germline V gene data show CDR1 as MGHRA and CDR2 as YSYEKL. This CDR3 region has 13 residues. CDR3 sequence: CATSPRTDYEQYF. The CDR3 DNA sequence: TGCGCCACCAGCCCTAGGACGGACTACGAGCAGTACTTC.

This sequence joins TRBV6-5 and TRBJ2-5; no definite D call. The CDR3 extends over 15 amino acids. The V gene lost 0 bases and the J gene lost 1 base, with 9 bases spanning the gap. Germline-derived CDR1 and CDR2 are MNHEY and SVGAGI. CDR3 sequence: CASSYSGRAQETQYF. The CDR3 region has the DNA TGTGCCAGCAGTTACTCTGGCCGGGCCCAAGAGACCCAGTACTTC.

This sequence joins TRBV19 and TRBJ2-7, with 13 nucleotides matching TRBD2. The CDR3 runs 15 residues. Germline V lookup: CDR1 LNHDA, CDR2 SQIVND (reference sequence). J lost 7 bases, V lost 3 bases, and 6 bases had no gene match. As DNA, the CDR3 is TGTGCCAGTAGTATGACTAGCGGGGGGCAAGGGGAGCAGTACTTC. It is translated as CASSMTSGGQGEQYF. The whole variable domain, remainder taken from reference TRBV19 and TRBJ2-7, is DGGITQSPKYLFRKEGQNVTLSCEQNLNHDAMYWYRQDPGQGLRLIYYSQIVNDFQKGDIAEGYSVSREKKESFPLTVTSAQKNPTAFYLCASSMTSGGQGEQYFGPGTRLTVT.

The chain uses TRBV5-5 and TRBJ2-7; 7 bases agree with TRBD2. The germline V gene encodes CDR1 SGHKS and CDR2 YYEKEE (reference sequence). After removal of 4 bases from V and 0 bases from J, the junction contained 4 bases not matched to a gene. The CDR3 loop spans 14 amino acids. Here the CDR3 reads CASSPRGDSYEQYF. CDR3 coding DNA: TGTGCCAGCAGCCCCCGGGGGGACTCCTACGAGCAGTACTTC.

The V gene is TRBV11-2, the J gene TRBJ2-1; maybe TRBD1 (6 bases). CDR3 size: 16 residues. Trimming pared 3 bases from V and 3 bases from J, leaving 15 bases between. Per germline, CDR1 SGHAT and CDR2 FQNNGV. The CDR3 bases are TGTGCCAGCAGCTTCGAAGAGGGGGAGCTCTACAATGAGCAGTTCTTC. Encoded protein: CASSFEEGELYNEQFF.

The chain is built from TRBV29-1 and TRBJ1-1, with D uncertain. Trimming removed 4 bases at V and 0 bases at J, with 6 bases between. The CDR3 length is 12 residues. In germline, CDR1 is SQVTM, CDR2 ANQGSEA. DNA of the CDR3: TGCAGCGTTGCCGTGCTGAACACTGAAGCTTTCTTT. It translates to CSVAVLNTEAFF.

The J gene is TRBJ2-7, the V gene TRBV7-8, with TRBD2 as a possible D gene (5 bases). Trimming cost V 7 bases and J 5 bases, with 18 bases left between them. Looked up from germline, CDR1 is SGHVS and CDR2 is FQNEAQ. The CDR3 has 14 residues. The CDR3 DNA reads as TGTGCCAGCAACCCCCGTCGGGGTAGCGACGAGCAGTACTTC. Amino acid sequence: CASNPRRGSDEQYF.

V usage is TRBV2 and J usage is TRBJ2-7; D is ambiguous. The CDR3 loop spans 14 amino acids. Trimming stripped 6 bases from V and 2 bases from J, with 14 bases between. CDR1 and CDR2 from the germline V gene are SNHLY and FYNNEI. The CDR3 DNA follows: TGTGCCAGCAGCGTCCAGGCTAACCCCTACGAGCAGTACTTC. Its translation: CASSVQANPYEQYF.

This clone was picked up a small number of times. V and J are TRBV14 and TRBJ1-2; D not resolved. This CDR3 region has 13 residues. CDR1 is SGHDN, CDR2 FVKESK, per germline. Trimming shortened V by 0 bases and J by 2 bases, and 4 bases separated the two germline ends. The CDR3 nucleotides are TGTGCCAGCAGCCAAGATAGGAACTATGGCTACACCTTC. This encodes CASSQDRNYGYTF.

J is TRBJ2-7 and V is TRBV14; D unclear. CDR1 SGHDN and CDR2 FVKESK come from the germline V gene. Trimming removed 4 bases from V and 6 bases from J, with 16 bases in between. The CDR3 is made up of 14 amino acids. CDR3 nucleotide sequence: TGTGCCAGCAGCCTGGCTTTTTTCCCCTCCGAGCAGTACTTC. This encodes CASSLAFFPSEQYF.

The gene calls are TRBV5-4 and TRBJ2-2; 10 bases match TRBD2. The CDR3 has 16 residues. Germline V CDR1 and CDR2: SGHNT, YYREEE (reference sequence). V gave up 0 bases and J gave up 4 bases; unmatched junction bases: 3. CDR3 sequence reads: CASSLATSGRTGELFF. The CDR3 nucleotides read TGTGCCAGCAGCTTGGCGACTAGCGGGCGCACCGGGGAGCTGTTTTTT.

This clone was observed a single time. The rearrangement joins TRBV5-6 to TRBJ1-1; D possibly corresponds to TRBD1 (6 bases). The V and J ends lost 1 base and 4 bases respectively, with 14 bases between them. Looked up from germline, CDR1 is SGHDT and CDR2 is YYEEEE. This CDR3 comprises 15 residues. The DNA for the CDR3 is TGTGCCAGCAGCTTGAGCCCCACAGGGCTCACTGAAGCTTTCTTT. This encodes CASSLSPTGLTEAFF. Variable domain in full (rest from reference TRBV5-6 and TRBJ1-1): DAGVTQSPTHLIKTRGQQVTLRCSPKSGHDTVSWYQQALGQGPQFIFQYYEEEERQRGNFPDRFSGHQFPNYSSELNVNALLLGDSALYLCASSLSPTGLTEAFFGQGTRLTVV.

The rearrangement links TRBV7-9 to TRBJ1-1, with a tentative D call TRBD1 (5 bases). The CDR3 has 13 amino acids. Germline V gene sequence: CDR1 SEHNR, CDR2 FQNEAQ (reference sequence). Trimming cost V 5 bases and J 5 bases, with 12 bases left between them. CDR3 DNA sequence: TGTGCCAGCAGCCCTGACCCAGGGACTGAAGCTTTCTTT. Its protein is CASSPDPGTEAFF. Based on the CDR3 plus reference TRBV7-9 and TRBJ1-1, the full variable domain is DTGVSQNPRHKITKRGQNVTFRCDPISEHNRLYWYRQTLGQGPEFLTYFQNEAQLEKSRLLSDRFSAERPKGSFSTLEIQRTEQGDSAMYLCASSPDPGTEAFFGQGTRLTVV.

CDR3 residues: CASRPKRNTQYF. CDR3 sequence (DNA): TGTGCCAGCAGGCCTAAGAGAAATACGCAGTATTTT. V and J are TRBV27 and TRBJ2-3; no firm D call. Germline V gene data show CDR1 as MNHEY and CDR2 as SMNVEV (reference sequence). The CDR3 runs 12 residues. Trimming removed 6 bases from V and 7 bases from J, with 11 bases in between.

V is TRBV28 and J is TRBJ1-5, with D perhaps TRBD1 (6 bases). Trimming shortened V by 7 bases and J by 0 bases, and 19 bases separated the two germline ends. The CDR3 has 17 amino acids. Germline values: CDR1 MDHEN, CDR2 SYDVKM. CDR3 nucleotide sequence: TGTGCCAGCAACTCCGAACAGGGTCTCTTTAGCAATCAGCCCCAGCATTTT. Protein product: CASNSEQGLFSNQPQHF.

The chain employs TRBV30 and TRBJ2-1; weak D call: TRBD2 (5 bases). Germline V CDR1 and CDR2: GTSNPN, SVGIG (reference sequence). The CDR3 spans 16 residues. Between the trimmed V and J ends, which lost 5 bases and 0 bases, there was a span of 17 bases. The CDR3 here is CAWRRSGSSSYNEQFF. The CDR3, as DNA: TGTGCCTGGCGGAGGAGCGGATCAAGCTCCTACAATGAGCAGTTCTTC. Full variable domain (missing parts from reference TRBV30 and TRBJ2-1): SQTIHQWPATLVQPVGSPLSLECTVEGTSNPNLYWYRQAAGRGLQLLFYSVGIGQISSEVPQNLSASRPQDRQFILSSKKLLLSDSGFYLCAWRRSGSSSYNEQFFGPGTRLTVL.

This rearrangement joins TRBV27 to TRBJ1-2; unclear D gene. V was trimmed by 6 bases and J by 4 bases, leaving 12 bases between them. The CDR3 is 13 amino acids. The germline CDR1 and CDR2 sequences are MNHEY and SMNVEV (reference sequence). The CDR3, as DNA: TGTGCCAGCAGATTTTCTGCCCTCTATGGCTACACCTTC. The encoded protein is CASRFSALYGYTF.

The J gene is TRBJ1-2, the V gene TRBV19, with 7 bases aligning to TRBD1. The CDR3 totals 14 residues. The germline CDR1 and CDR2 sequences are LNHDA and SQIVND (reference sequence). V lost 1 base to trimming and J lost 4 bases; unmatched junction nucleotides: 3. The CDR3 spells CASSIARDSYGYTF. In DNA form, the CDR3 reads TGTGCCAGTAGTATAGCCCGGGACAGCTATGGCTACACCTTC.

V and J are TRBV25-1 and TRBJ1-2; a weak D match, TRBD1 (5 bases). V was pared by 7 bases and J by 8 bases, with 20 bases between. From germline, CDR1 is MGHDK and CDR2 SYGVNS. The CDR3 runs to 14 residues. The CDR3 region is CASTSGTSWRGYTF. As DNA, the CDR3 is TGTGCCAGCACCTCCGGGACCTCCTGGAGAGGCTACACCTTC.

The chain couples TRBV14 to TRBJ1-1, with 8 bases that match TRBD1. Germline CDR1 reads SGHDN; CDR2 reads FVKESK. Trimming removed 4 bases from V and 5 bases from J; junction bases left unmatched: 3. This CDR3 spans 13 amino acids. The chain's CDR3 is CASSRQGRTEAFF. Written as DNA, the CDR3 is TGTGCCAGCAGCCGACAGGGGAGAACTGAAGCTTTCTTT. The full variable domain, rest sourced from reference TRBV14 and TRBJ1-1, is EAGVTQFPSHSVIEKGQTVTLRCDPISGHDNLYWYRRVMGKEIKFLLHFVKESKQDESGMPNNRFLAERTGGTYSTLKVQPAELEDSGVYFCASSRQGRTEAFFGQGTRLTVV.

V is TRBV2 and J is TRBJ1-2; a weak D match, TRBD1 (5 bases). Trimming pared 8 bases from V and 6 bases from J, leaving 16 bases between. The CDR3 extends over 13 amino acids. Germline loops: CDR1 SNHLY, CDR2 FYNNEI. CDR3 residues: CASHGLGTHGYTF. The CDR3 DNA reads TGTGCCAGCCACGGATTAGGGACCCATGGCTACACCTTC.

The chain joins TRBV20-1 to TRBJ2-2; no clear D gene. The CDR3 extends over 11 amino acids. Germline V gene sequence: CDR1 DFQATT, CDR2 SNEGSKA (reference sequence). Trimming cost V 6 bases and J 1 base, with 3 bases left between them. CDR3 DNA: TGCAGTGCGGGGAACACCGGGGAGCTGTTTTTT. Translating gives CSAGNTGELFF.

CDR3 DNA: TGTGCCAGCAGTGGGCCTGGCAATGAGCAGTTCTTC. It translates to CASSGPGNEQFF. V and J are TRBV2 and TRBJ2-1; D gene ambiguous. Per germline, CDR1 SNHLY and CDR2 FYNNEI. V dropped 4 bases and J dropped 6 bases, with 7 bases sitting between them. The CDR3 covers 12 residues.

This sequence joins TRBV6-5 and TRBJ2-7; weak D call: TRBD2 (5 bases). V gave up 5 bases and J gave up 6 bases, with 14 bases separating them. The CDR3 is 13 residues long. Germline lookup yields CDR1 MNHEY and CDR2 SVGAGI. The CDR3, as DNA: TGTGCCAGCAGTCTCCCCGGAGGATCCGAGCAGTACTTC. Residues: CASSLPGGSEQYF.

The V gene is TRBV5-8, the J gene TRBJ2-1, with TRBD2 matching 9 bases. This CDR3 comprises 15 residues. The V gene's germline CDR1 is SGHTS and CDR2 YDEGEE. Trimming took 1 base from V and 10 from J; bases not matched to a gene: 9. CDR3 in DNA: TGTGCCAGCAGCTTGAACGTAGCGGGAGTAGGGGAGCAGTTCTTC. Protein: CASSLNVAGVGEQFF.

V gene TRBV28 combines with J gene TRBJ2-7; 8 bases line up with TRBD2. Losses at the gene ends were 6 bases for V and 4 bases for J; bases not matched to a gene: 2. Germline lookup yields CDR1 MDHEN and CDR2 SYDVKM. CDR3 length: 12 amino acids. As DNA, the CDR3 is TGTGCCAGCAGAGCGGGAGTGTACGAGCAGTACTTC. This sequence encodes CASRAGVYEQYF.

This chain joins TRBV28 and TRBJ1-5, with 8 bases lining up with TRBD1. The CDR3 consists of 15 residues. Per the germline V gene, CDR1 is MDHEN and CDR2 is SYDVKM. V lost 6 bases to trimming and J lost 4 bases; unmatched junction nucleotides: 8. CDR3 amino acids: CASSHGQGWNQPQHF. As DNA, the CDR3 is TGTGCCAGCAGCCACGGACAGGGATGGAATCAGCCCCAGCATTTT.

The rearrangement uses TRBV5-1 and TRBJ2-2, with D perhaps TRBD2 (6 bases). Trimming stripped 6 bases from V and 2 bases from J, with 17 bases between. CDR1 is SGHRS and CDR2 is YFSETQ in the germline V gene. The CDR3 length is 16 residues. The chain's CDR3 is CASKRAPGVNTGELFF. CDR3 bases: TGCGCCAGCAAACGGGCGCCGGGGGTCAACACCGGGGAGCTGTTTTTT.

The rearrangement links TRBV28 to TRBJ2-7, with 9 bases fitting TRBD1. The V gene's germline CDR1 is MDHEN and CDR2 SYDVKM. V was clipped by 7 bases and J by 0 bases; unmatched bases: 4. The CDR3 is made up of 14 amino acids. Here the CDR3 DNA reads TGTGCCAGCACCGACAGGGGGATCTCCTACGAGCAGTACTTC. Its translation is CASTDRGISYEQYF.

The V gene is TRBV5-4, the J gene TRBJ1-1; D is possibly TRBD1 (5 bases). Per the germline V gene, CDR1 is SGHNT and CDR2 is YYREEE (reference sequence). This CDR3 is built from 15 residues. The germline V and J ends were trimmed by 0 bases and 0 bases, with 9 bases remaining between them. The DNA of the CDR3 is TGTGCCAGCAGCTTGGGGGGCGGAATGAACACTGAAGCTTTCTTT. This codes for CASSLGGGMNTEAFF. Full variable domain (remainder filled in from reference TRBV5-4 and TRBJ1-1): ETGVTQSPTHLIKTRGQQVTLRCSSQSGHNTVSWYQQALGQGPQFIFQYYREEENGRGNFPPRFSGLQFPNYSSELNVNALELDDSALYLCASSLGGGMNTEAFFGQGTRLTVV.

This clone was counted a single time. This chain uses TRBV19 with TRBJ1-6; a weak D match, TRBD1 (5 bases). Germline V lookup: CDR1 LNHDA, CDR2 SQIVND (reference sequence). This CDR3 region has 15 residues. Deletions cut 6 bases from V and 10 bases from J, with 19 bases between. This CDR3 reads CASRPPGRLGSPLHF. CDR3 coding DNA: TGTGCCAGTAGGCCCCCAGGGCGTCTTGGGTCACCCCTCCACTTT.

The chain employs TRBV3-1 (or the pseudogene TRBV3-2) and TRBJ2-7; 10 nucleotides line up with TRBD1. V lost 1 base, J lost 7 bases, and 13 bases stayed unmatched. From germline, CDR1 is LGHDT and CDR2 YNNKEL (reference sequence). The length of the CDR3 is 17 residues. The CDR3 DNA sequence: TGTGCCAGCAGCCAAGCGGGGGACAGGGGTTATGGAGTGGAGCAGTACTTC. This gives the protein CASSQAGDRGYGVEQYF.